This T cell receptor (beta chain) is from a study of radiotherapy plus CTLA-4 blockade in lung cancer. Study context: Of the patients, around 17% showed objective responses and roughly 30% attained disease control.

Study observations and caveats: Clones derived from tumor TCRs expanded in blood after radiotherapy plus ipilimumab. How blood T cell clones changed early, along with interferon-beta, reportedly forecast response best.

Turning to this clone: Its target is not known.

Assay used: immunoSEQ multiplex PCR; TCRdb lists only in-frame clones, some missing. The sample contains under 35,000 clones, roughly 71% of which appear only once. Between the trimmed V and J ends, which lost 5 bases and 8 bases, there was a span of 15 bases. Germline V CDR1 and CDR2: MNHNS, SASEGT. This CDR3 region has 13 residues. The study gave focal radiation plus ipilimumab CTLA-4 blockade to patients with chemo-refractory metastatic non-small-cell lung cancer. The chain uses TRBV6-1 and TRBJ2-5; possible D gene TRBD2, 6 bases. The sequencing used peripheral blood, collected from a patient treated with radiotherapy plus ipilimumab. This clonotype originated in a human donor with non-small cell lung cancer whose response to radiotherapy plus ipilimumab could not be evaluated. CDR3 nucleotide sequence: TGTGCCAGCAGTCCCCTGGAGGGCATCACCCAGTACTTC. Translating gives CASSPLEGITQYF.